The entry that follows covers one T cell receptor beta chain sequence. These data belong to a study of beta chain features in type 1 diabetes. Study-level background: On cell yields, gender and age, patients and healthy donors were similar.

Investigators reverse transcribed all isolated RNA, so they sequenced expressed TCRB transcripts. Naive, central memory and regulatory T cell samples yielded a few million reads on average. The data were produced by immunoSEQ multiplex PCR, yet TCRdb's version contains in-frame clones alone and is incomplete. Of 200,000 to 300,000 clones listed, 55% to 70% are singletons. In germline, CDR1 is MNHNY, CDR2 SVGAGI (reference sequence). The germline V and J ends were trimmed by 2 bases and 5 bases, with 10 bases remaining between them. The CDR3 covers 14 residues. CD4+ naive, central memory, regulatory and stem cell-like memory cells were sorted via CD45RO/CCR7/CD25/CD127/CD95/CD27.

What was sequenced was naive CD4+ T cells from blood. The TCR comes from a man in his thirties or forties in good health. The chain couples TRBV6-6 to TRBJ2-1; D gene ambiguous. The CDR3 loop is CASSYPPENNEQFF. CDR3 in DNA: TGTGCCAGCAGTTACCCACCCGAAAACAATGAGCAGTTCTTC.